This T cell receptor beta chain was captured in a study of T cells in Graves' hyperthyroidism and ophthalmopathy. Study-level points and caveats: Also found in blood were most expanded thyroid clonotypes above 0.001. The model made its ophthalmopathy prediction, and onset followed a median 6.5 months later.

From RNA transcripts, TCR beta CDR3 regions were amplified. HTBI primers drove first-round RT-PCR of the TCR CDR3. TCRdb re-called the multiplex PCR reads with MiXCR, one entry per CDR3 protein. Here the sample spans nearly 600,000 distinct CDR3 sequences, 14% being singletons. Disease duration was under 3 months in the ophthalmopathy patients, who also had a Clinical Activity Score of at least 3 and a NOSPECS grade of at least 4. V was trimmed by 4 bases and J by 10 bases, leaving 17 bases between them. From germline, CDR1 is MNHEY and CDR2 SMNVEV (reference sequence). The CDR3 consists of 14 residues. This clonotype was seen many times. The antigen remains undetermined.

This chain joins TRBV27 and TRBJ1-5; weak D call: TRBD1 (5 bases). This clonotype was sampled from a woman aged 18-35 years with Graves' ophthalmopathy. The material sequenced was blood. As DNA, the CDR3 is TGTGCCAGCAGTTCCGGGACGTCCCCGATCCCCCAGCATTTT. This codes for CASSSGTSPIPQHF.